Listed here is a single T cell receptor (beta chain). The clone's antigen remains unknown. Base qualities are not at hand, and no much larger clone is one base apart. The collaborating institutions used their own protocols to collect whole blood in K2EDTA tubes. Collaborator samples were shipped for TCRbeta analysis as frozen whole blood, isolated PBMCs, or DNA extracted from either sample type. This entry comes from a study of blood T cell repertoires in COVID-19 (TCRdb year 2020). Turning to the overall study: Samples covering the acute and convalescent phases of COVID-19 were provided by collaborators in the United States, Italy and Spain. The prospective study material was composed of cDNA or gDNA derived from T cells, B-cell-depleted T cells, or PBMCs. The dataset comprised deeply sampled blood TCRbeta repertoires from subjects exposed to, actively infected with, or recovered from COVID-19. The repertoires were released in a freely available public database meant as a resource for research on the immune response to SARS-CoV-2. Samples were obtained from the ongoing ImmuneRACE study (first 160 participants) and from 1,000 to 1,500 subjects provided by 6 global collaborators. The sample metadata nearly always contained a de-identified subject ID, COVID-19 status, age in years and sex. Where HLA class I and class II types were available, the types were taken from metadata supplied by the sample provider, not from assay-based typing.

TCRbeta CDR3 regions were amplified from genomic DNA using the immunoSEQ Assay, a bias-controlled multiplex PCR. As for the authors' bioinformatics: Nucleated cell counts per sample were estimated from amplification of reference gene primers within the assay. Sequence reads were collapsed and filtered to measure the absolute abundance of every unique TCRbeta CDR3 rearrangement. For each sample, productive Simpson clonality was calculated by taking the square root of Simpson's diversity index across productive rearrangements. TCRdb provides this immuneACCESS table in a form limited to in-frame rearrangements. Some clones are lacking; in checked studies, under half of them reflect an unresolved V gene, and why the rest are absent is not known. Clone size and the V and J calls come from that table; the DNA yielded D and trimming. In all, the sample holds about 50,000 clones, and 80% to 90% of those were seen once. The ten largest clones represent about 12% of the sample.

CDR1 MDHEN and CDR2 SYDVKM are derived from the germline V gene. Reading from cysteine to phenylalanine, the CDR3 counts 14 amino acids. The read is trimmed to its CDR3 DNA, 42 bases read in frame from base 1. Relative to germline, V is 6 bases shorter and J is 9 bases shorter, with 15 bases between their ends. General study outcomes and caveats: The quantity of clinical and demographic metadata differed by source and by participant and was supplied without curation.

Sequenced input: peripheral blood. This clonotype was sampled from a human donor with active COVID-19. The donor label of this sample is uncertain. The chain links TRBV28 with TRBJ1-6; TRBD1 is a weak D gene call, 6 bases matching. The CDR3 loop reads CASSLGGYGSPLHF. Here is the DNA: TGTGCCAGCAGCCTAGGGGGTTATGGTTCACCCCTCCACTTT. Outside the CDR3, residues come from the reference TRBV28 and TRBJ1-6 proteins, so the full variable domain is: DVKVTQSSRYLVKRTGEKVFLECVQDMDHENMFWYRQDPGLGLRLIYFSYDVKMKEKGDIPEGYSVSREKKERFSLILESASTNQTSMYLCASSLGGYGSPLHFGNGTRLTVT.